Listed below are T cell receptor beta chains from one sample, sequenced in a study of T cells in Graves' hyperthyroidism and ophthalmopathy. TCRdb re-called the multiplex PCR reads through MiXCR, storing one row per CDR3 protein. The data show 650,000 to 850,000 distinct CDR3 sequences, roughly 20% seen once. The sequencing input was blood. These receptors originate from a woman between 45 and 65 years old with Graves' hyperthyroidism that later progressed to Graves' ophthalmopathy. Each CDR3 is given with its conserved first and last residue. D genes are given only for firm matches. A clone size is listed for some rows: how often the clone was seen (once, few, many), or a class if it is expanded.

V: TRBV7-9; size: few; J: TRBJ2-5; D: -; CDR3: CASSSGPDQETQYF; DNA: TGTGCCAGCAGTTCCGGGCCCGATCAAGAGACCCAGTACTTC
V: TRBV7-8; size: many; J: TRBJ2-3; D: TRBD1; CDR3: CASSFGQGKDTQYF; DNA: TGTGCCAGCAGCTTCGGACAGGGCAAAGATACGCAGTATTTT
V: TRBV6-6; size: many; J: TRBJ1-2; D: TRBD1; CDR3: CASSYGRTGGNGYTF; DNA: TGTGCCAGCAGTTACGGCCGGACAGGGGGGAATGGCTACACCTTC
V: TRBV6-2/TRBV6-3; size: few; J: TRBJ2-2; D: TRBD1; CDR3: CASRTTGTGGGTGELFF; DNA: TGTGCCAGCAGGACAACCGGGACAGGGGGAGGTACCGGGGAGCTGTTTTTT
V: TRBV19; size: -; J: TRBJ1-5; D: -; CDR3: CASSLRSGNQPQHF; DNA: TGTGCCAGTAGTCTACGTAGCGGGAATCAGCCCCAGCATTTT
V: TRBV7-9; size: many; J: TRBJ2-5; D: -; CDR3: CASSPRTAEETQYF; DNA: TGTGCCAGCAGCCCCCGGACAGCCGAAGAGACCCAGTACTTC
V: TRBV3-1; size: few; J: TRBJ1-6; D: -; CDR3: CASSQAAGDSPLHF; DNA: TGTGCCAGCAGCCAAGCTGCAGGGGATTCACCCCTCCACTTT
V: TRBV27; size: many; J: TRBJ2-3; D: -; CDR3: CASSLSRTDTQYF; DNA: TGTGCCAGCAGCTTATCAAGGACAGATACGCAGTATTTT
V: TRBV6-2/TRBV6-3; size: few; J: TRBJ1-1; D: -; CDR3: CASREGTGNTEAFF; DNA: TGTGCCAGCAGGGAGGGGACGGGGAACACTGAAGCTTTCTTT
V: TRBV2; size: many; J: TRBJ1-1; D: -; CDR3: CASSEGGDHTEAFF; DNA: TGTGCCAGCAGTGAAGGCGGGGATCACACTGAAGCTTTCTTT
V: TRBV7-2; size: many; J: TRBJ1-1; D: -; CDR3: CASSLVGGRGTEAFF; DNA: TGTGCCAGCAGCTTAGTCGGGGGGCGCGGCACTGAAGCTTTCTTT
V: TRBV30; size: many; J: TRBJ1-1; D: -; CDR3: CAWGGDTEAFF; DNA: TGTGCCTGGGGTGGGGACACTGAAGCTTTCTTT
V: TRBV4-1; size: -; J: TRBJ1-4; D: TRBD1; CDR3: CASSPGEGALTNEKLFF; DNA: TGCGCCAGCAGCCCCGGGGAGGGGGCGCTTACTAATGAAAAACTGTTTTTT
V: TRBV5-6; size: few; J: TRBJ2-7; D: -; CDR3: CASSAYRVTYEQYF; DNA: TGTGCCAGCAGCGCTTACAGGGTCACCTACGAGCAGTACTTC
V: TRBV30; size: many; J: TRBJ1-2; D: -; CDR3: CAWSVGPYGYTF; DNA: TGTGCCTGGAGTGTTGGGCCATATGGCTACACCTTC
V: TRBV7-9; size: many; J: TRBJ2-7; D: -; CDR3: CASSLALADEQYF; DNA: TGTGCCAGCAGCTTAGCGCTAGCCGACGAGCAGTACTTC
V: TRBV4-1; size: many; J: TRBJ2-5; D: TRBD2; CDR3: CASSQGAQAGGAETQYF; DNA: TGCGCCAGCAGCCAAGGTGCCCAGGCGGGAGGTGCGGAGACCCAGTACTTC
V: TRBV7-9; size: many; J: TRBJ1-1; D: -; CDR3: CASSLVPEDTEAFF; DNA: TGTGCCAGCAGCTTAGTTCCAGAAGACACTGAAGCTTTCTTT
V: TRBV9; size: few; J: TRBJ1-2; D: -; CDR3: CASSAGTAANYGYTF; DNA: TGTGCCAGCAGCGCCGGGACTGCAGCTAACTATGGCTACACCTTC
V: TRBV3-1; size: many; J: TRBJ1-5; D: TRBD1; CDR3: CASRESGQNQPQHF; DNA: TGTGCCAGCAGGGAATCGGGACAGAATCAGCCCCAGCATTTT
V: TRBV7-9; size: few; J: TRBJ2-3; D: -; CDR3: CASREKGGTDTQYF; DNA: TGTGCCAGCCGAGAAAAGGGTGGGACAGATACGCAGTATTTT
V: TRBV30; size: -; J: TRBJ1-2; D: -; CDR3: CAWSPASNYGYTF; DNA: TGTGCCTGGAGTCCGGCTTCTAACTATGGCTACACCTTC
V: TRBV6-6; size: -; J: TRBJ1-4; D: -; CDR3: CASSYVTEGEKLFF; DNA: TGTGCCAGCAGTTACGTGACAGAGGGAGAAAAACTGTTTTTT
V: TRBV13; size: -; J: TRBJ2-2; D: -; CDR3: CASAAGINTGELFF; DNA: TGTGCCAGCGCGGCAGGGATTAACACCGGGGAGCTGTTTTTT
V: TRBV18; size: many; J: TRBJ1-2; D: TRBD1; CDR3: CASSPRAGGNYGYTF; DNA: TGTGCCAGCTCACCACGGGCAGGGGGGAACTATGGCTACACCTTC
V: TRBV3-1; size: many; J: TRBJ2-7; D: TRBD1; CDR3: CASSQVGTVSTYEQYF; DNA: TGTGCCAGCAGCCAAGTTGGGACAGTATCAACCTACGAGCAGTACTTC
V: TRBV9; size: -; J: TRBJ2-3; D: TRBD1; CDR3: CASSVAPGTGGVNTQYF; DNA: TGTGCCAGCAGCGTAGCTCCGGGGACAGGGGGCGTGAATACGCAGTATTTT
V: TRBV11-3; size: many; J: TRBJ2-3; D: TRBD2; CDR3: CASSLVLAGGSTDTQYF; DNA: TGTGCCAGCAGCTTAGTCCTAGCGGGGGGTAGCACAGATACGCAGTATTTT